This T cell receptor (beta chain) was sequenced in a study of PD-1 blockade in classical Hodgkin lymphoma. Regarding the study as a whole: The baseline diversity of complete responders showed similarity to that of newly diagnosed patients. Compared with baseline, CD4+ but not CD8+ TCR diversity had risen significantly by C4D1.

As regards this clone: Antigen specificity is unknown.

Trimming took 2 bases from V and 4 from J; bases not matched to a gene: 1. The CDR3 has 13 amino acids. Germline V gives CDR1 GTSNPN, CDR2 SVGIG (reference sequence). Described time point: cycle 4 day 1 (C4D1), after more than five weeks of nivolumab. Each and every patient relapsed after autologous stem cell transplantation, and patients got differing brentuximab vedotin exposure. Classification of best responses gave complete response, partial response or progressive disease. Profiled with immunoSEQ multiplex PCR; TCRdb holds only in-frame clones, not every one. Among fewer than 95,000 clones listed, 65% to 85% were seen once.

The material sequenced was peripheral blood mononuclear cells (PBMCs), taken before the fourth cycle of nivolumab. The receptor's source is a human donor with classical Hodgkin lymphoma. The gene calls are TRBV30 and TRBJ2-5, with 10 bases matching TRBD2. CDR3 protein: CAWSIAGGETQYF. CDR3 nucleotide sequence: TGTGCCTGGAGTATAGCGGGAGGAGAGACCCAGTACTTC.